The 2 T cell receptor beta chains presented below share a single source sample, sequenced in a study of early T cells in non-severe SARS-CoV-2 infection. TCRdb re-derived calls from the 5' RACE reads in MiXCR, one entry per CDR3 protein. Of some 96,000 distinct CDR3 sequences listed, roughly 13% are singletons. What was sequenced was whole blood. The origin of the receptors is an adult who was a healthcare worker with PCR-confirmed SARS-CoV-2 infection or an uninfected control (not recorded which).

The chain recombines TRBV4-1 with TRBJ2-5; D gene unclear. Trimming removed 4 bases from V and 5 bases from J, with 17 bases in between. CDR3 size: 15 residues. Germline V gene sequence: CDR1 MGHRA, CDR2 YSYEKL. CDR3: CASSRSPGLGETQYF. The DNA of the CDR3 is TGCGCCAGCAGCCGCTCCCCAGGTTTAGGCGAGACCCAGTACTTC.

This chain connects TRBV14 to TRBJ2-2, with 7 nucleotides matching TRBD2. The V gene's germline CDR1 is SGHDN and CDR2 FVKESK. V trimming: 3 bases; J trimming: 1 base; junction bases outside the gene matches: 5. The CDR3 consists of 16 residues. The CDR3: CASSHSSGKNTGELFF. CDR3 DNA sequence: TGTGCCAGCAGCCACTCGAGCGGGAAGAACACCGGGGAGCTGTTTTTT.